The T cell receptor beta chain under discussion was sequenced for a study of neurological immune-mediated disorders. TCRdb ran MiXCR on the 5' RACE reads and lists one entry per CDR3 protein. Among more than 45,000 distinct CDR3 sequences listed, about 4% were seen once. V was trimmed by 6 bases and J by 1 base, leaving 7 bases between them. Germline-derived CDR1 and CDR2 are MDHEN and SYDVKM. This CDR3 spans 12 amino acids. This clonotype has ten or more counts. Sequenced input: PBMCs. The TCR originated in a man aged 45-60 years with multiple sclerosis. The V gene is TRBV28, the J gene TRBJ2-7; D is unresolved. In DNA, the CDR3 is TGTGCCAGCAGCCGCACTTCCTACGAGCAGTACTTC. Its translation is CASSRTSYEQYF. The full variable domain, with the rest looked up from reference TRBV28 and TRBJ2-7, is DVKVTQSSRYLVKRTGEKVFLECVQDMDHENMFWYRQDPGLGLRLIYFSYDVKMKEKGDIPEGYSVSREKKERFSLILESASTNQTSMYLCASSRTSYEQYFGPGTRLTVT.